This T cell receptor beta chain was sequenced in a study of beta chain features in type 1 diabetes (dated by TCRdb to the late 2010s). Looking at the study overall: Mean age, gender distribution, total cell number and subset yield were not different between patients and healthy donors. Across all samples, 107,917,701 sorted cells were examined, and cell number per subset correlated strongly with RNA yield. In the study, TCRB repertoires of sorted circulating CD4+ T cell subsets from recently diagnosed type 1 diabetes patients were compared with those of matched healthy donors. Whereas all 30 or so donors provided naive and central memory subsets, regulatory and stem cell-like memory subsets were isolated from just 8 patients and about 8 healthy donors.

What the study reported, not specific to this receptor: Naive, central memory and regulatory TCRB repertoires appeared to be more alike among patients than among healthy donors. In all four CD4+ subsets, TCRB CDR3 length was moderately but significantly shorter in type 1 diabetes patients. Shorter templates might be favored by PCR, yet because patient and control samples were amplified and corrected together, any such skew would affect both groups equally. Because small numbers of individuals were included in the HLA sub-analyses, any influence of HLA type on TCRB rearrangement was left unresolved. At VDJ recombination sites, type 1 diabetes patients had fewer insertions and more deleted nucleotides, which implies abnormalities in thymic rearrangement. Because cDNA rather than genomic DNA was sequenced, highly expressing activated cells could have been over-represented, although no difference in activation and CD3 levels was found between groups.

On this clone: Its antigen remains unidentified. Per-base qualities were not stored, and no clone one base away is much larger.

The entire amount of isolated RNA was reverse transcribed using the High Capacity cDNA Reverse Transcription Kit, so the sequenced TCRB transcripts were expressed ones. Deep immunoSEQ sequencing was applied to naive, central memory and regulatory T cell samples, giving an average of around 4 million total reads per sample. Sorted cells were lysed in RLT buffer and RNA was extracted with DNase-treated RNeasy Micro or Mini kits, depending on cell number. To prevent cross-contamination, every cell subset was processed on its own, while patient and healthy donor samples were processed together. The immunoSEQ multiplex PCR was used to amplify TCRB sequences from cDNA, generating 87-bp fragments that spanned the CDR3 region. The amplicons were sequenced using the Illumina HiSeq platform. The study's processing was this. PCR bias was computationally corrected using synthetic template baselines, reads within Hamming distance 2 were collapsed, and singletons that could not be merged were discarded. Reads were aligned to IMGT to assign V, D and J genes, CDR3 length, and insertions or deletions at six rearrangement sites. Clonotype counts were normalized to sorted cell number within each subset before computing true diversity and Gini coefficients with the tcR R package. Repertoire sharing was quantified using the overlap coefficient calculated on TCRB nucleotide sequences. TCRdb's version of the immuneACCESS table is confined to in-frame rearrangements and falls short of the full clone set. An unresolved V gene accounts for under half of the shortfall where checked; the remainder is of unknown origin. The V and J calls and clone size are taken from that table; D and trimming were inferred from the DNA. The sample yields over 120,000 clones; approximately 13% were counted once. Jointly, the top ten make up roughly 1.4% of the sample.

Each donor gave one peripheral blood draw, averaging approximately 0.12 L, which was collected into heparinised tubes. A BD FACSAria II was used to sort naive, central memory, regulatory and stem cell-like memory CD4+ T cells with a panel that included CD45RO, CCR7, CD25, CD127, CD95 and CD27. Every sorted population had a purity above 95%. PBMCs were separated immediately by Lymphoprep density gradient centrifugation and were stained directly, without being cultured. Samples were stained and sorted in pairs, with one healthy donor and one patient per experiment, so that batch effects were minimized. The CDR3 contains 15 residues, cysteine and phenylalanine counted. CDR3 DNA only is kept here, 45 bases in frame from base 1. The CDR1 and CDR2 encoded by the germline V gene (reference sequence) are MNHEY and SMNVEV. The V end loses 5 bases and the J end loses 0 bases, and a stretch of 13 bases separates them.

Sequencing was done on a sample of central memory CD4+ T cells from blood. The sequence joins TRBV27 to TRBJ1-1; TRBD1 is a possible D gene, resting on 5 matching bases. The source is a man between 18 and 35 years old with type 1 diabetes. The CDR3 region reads CASSPTGRMNTEAFF. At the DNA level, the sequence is TGTGCCAGCAGTCCTACGGGGCGAATGAACACTGAAGCTTTCTTT.